This T cell receptor beta chain was sequenced for a study of blood T cell repertoires in COVID-19. The overall study: Collection of acute and convalescent COVID-19 samples took place in the United States, Italy and Spain. T cells, B-cell-depleted T cells, or PBMCs supplied cDNA or gDNA.

Per the study methods: Amplification of reference gene primers was used by the study to estimate nucleated cell counts. Libraries were prepared by immunoSEQ multiplex PCR; TCRdb keeps only in-frame clonotypes and omits some of them. V, J and clone size derive from that table, while D and trimming were established from the DNA sequence. Of 50,000 to 60,000 clones in the sample, approximately 86% were seen once. This CDR3 is built from 13 residues. Germline lookup yields CDR1 LNHDA and CDR2 SQIVND (reference sequence). V gene TRBV19 combines with J gene TRBJ2-7; 11 bases are a match to TRBD1. Sequencing used peripheral blood. The sequence was obtained from a human donor with active COVID-19. The donor label of this sample is uncertain. The CDR3 is CPRTGGLPGEQYF. The CDR3 DNA is TGTCCGAGGACAGGGGGCTTGCCGGGCGAGCAGTACTTC.